This T cell receptor (beta chain) was sequenced in a study of blood T cell repertoires in COVID-19 (dated by TCRdb to about 2020). Background for the entire study: Samples covering the acute and convalescent phases of COVID-19 were provided by collaborators in the United States, Italy and Spain. The prospective study material was composed of cDNA or gDNA derived from T cells, B-cell-depleted T cells, or PBMCs. Subjects who had been exposed to COVID-19, were actively infected with it, or had recovered from it provided the deeply sampled blood TCRbeta repertoires that made up the dataset. The repertoires were released in a freely available public database meant as a resource for research on the immune response to SARS-CoV-2. Samples came from the ongoing ImmuneRACE study (first 160 participants) plus 1,254 subjects from 6 global collaborators. A de-identified subject ID, COVID-19 status, age in years and sex were almost always included in the sample metadata. Where available, HLA class I and class II types were taken from metadata supplied by the sample provider and were not determined by assay-based typing.

The collaborating institutions used their own protocols to collect whole blood in K2EDTA tubes. For TCRbeta analysis, collaborator samples were shipped as frozen whole blood, as isolated PBMCs, or as DNA extracted from either sample type. The paper as a whole reports these results and caveats: The amount of clinical and demographic metadata varied by source and participant and was provided uncurated.

Of note for this clone: Its binding antigen is unknown. Base qualities are missing; no much larger clone stands one base away.

TCRbeta CDR3 regions were amplified from genomic DNA using the immunoSEQ Assay, a bias-controlled multiplex PCR. The study's own analysis went as follows. The number of nucleated cells in each sample was estimated by amplification of reference gene primers within the assay. To quantify the absolute abundance of each unique TCRbeta CDR3 rearrangement, sequence reads were collapsed and filtered. For each sample, productive Simpson clonality was calculated by taking the square root of Simpson's diversity index across productive rearrangements. TCRdb stores this immuneACCESS table with in-frame sequences only. Part of the clones is absent; in the studies checked, under half of the shortfall reflects unresolved V genes, and no reason is known for the rest. V and J calls plus clone size are reproduced from that table; the DNA served to infer D and trimming. Here the sample has about 190,000 clones; 75% to 90% occur a single time. The ten largest account for roughly 6.7% of the sample.

CDR1 and CDR2, per the germline V gene (reference sequence), are LGHDT and YNNKEL. Reading from cysteine to phenylalanine, the CDR3 counts 19 amino acids. Kept here is only the CDR3 DNA, which spans 57 bases and is read in frame from base 1. The germline V end is reduced by 4 bases and the J end by 6 bases; junction bases left unmatched: 15. The TCR originated in a man aged 35 to 55 with acute or convalescent COVID-19. Recombination connected TRBV3-1 (or the pseudogene TRBV3-2) to TRBJ2-2, and TRBD2 matches 12 of the central bases. Specimen: peripheral blood. The CDR3 region: CASSPRLASGGARAGELFF. The nucleotides are TGTGCCAGCAGCCCCCGACTAGCTAGCGGGGGGGCCCGTGCCGGGGAGCTGTTTTTT.